This T cell receptor beta chain stems from a study of identical twins. The study, taken as a whole, reports: Zero-insertion analyses were open to partial confounding by invariant MAIT and iNKT cells. There was an excess of low generation probability in the out-of-frame alpha sequences that twins shared.

Concerning this clonotype itself: Its antigen is still unknown.

Deletions cut 4 bases from V and 5 bases from J, with 14 bases between. The CDR3 covers 14 residues. Germline V lookup: CDR1 MNHNY, CDR2 SVGAGI (reference sequence). Each CDR3 protein gets one entry after TCRdb re-called the 5' RACE reads with MiXCR. This repertoire shows roughly 1,500,000 distinct CDR3 sequences, about 32% found once; its top ten account for more than 0.25%. V gene TRBV6-6 combines with J gene TRBJ1-2; D gene unclear. Sequenced sample: cord blood. The sequence was collected from a newborn girl in good health. CDR3 sequence: CASSSKKGGYGYTF. CDR3 bases: TGTGCCAGCAGTTCCAAAAAGGGTGGATATGGCTACACCTTC.